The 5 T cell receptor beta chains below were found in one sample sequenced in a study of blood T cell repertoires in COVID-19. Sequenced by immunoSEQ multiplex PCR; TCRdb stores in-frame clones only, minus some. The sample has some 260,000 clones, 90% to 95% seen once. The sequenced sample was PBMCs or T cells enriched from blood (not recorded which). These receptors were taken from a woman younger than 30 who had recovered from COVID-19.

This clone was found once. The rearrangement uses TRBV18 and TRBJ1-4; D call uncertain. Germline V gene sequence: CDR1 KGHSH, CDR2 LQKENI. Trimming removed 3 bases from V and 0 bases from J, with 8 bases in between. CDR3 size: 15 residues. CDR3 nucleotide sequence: TGTGCCAGCTCACCCCGGGGTTCAACTAATGAAAAACTGTTTTTT. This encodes CASSPRGSTNEKLFF.

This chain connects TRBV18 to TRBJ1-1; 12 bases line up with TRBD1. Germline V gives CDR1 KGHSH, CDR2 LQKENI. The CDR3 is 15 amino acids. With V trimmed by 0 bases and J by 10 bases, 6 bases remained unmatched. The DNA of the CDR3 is TGTGCCAGCTCACCACCGATGGGACAGGGGGCAGGAGCTTTCTTT. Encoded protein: CASSPPMGQGAGAFF. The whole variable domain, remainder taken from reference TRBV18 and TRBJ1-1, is NAGVMQNPRHLVRRRGQEARLRCSPMKGHSHVYWYRQLPEEGLKFMVYLQKENIIDESGMPKERFSAEFPKEGPSILRIQQVVRGDSAAYFCASSPPMGQGAGAFFGQGTRLTVV.

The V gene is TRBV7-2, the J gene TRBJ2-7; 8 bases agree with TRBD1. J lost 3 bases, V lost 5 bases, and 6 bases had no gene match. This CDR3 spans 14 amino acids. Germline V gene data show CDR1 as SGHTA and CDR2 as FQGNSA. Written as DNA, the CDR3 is TGTGCCAGCAGCCCGGTGGACAGGGACTACGAGCAGTACTTC. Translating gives CASSPVDRDYEQYF. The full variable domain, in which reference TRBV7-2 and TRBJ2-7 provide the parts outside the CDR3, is GAGVSQSPSNKVTEKGKDVELRCDPISGHTALYWYRQSLGQGLEFLIYFQGNSAPDKSGLPSDRFSAERTGGSVSTLTIQRTQQEDSAVYLCASSPVDRDYEQYFGPGTRLTVT.

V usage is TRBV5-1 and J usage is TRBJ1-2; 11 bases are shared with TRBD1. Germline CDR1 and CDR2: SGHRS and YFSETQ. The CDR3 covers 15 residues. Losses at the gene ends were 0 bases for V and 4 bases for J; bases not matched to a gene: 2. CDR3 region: CASSLGGQGAYGYTF. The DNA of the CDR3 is TGCGCCAGCAGCTTGGGAGGACAGGGGGCCTATGGCTACACCTTC.

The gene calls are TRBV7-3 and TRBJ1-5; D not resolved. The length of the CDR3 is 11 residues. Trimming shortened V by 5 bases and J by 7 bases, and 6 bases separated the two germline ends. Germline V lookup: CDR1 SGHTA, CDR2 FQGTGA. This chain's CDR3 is CASSQSQPQHF. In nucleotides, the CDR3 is TGTGCCAGCAGCCAAAGCCAGCCCCAGCATTTT.